The present TCR beta chain was sequenced within a study of shared clonotypes between healthy human individuals. Looked up from germline, CDR1 is MNHEY and CDR2 is SMNVEV (reference sequence). Trimming removed 5 bases from V and 4 bases from J, with 12 bases in between. The length of the CDR3 is 14 residues. This clone was seen ten or more times. The antigen remains undetermined. With ten immunoSEQ deep assay plates, unsorted PBMC DNA underwent sequencing. Sequenced by immunoSEQ multiplex PCR; TCRdb stores in-frame clones only, minus some. The table has some 96,000 clones, roughly 50% seen once. Study results and caveats: Clonotype sharing levels among donors were expected to vary with sequencing depth.

The V and J genes are TRBV27 and TRBJ2-1; D is perhaps TRBD2 (6 bases). The sample taken for sequencing was PBMCs. This TCR derives from a middle-aged woman in good health. Some clones in this sample may be carry-over from other donors' samples. CDR3 amino acids: CASSGDWNYNEQFF. The CDR3 nucleotides are TGTGCCAGCAGTGGGGACTGGAATTACAATGAGCAGTTCTTC.